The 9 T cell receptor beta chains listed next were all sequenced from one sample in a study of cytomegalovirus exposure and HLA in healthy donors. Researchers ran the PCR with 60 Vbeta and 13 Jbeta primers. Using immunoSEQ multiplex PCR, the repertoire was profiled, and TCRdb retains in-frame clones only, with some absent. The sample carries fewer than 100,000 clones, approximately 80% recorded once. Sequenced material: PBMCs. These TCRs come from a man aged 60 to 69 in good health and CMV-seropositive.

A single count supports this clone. The CDR3 protein is CASRWTGQETQYF. CDR3 DNA sequence: TGTGCCAGCAGGTGGACAGGCCAAGAGACCCAGTACTTC. This rearrangement joins TRBV6-5 to TRBJ2-5; 7 positions agree with TRBD1. The CDR3 runs to 13 residues. Germline V gene sequence: CDR1 MNHEY, CDR2 SVGAGI. J lost 1 base, V lost 6 bases, and 2 bases had no gene match.

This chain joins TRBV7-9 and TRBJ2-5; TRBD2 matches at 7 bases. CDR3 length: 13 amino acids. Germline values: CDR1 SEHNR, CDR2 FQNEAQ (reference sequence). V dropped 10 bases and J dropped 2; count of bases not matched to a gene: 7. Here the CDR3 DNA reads TGTGCCATCCCCGGGGAGGGTCAAGAGACCCAGTACTTC. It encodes CAIPGEGQETQYF.

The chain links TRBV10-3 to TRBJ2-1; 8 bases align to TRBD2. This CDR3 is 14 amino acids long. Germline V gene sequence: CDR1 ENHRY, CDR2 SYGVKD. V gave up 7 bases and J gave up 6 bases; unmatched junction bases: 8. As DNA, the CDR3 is TGTGCCATCAAAACAGCGGGGGATTCCAATGAGCAGTTCTTC. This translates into CAIKTAGDSNEQFF.

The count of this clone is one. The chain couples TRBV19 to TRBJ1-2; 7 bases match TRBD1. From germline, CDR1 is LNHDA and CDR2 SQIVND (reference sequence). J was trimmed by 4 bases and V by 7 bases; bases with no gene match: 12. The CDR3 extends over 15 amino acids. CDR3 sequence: CASNQPGQSSYGYTF. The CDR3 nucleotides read TGTGCCAGTAATCAACCGGGACAGTCTTCCTATGGCTACACCTTC.

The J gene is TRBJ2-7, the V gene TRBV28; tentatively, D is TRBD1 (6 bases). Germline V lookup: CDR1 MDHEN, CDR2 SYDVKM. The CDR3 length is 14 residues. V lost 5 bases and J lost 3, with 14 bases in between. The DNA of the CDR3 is TGTGCCAGCAGTAGTCGGGACATCTACTACGAGCAGTACTTC. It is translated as CASSSRDIYYEQYF.

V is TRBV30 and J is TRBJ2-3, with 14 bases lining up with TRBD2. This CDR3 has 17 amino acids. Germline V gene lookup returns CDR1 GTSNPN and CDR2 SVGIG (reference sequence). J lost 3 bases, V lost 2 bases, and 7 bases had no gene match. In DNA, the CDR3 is TGTGCCTGGAGTACGACCCGGACTAGCGGGGGGACAGATACGCAGTATTTT. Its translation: CAWSTTRTSGGTDTQYF. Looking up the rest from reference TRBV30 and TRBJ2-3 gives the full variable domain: SQTIHQWPATLVQPVGSPLSLECTVEGTSNPNLYWYRQAAGRGLQLLFYSVGIGQISSEVPQNLSASRPQDRQFILSSKKLLLSDSGFYLCAWSTTRTSGGTDTQYFGPGTRLTVL.

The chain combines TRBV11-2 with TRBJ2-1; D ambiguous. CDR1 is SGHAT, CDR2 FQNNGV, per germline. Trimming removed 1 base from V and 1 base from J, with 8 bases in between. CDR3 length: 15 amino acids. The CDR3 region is CASSLGSDSYNEQFF. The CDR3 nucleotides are TGTGCCAGCAGCTTAGGTTCAGATTCCTACAATGAGCAGTTCTTC.

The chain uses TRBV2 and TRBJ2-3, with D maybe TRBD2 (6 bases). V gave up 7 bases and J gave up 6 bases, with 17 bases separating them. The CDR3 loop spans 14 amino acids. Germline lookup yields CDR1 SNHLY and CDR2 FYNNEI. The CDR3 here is CASKSRGTGDTQYF. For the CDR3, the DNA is TGTGCCAGCAAGTCCCGGGGGACGGGGGATACGCAGTATTTT.

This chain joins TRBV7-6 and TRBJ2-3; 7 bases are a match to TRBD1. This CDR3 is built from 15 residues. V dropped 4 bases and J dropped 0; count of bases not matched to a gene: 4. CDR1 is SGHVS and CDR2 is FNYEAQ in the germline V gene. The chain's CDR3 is CASSSKTGSTDTQYF. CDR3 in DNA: TGTGCCAGCAGCTCGAAGACAGGGAGCACAGATACGCAGTATTTT.